This T cell receptor beta chain was retrieved from a study of cytomegalovirus exposure and HLA in healthy donors. This CDR3 is 14 amino acids long. With 7 bases clipped from V and 4 bases from J, the junction kept 7 bases outside the gene matches. Germline values: CDR1 SGHTA, CDR2 FQGNSA. A multiplex PCR was run with 60 Vbeta primers and 13 Jbeta primers. Clones were sequenced by immunoSEQ multiplex PCR, and TCRdb holds only the in-frame ones, with some missing. Of roughly 220,000 clones listed, around 83% were seen once; the top ten hold approximately 2.5%. This TCR came from a woman aged 35 to 49 in good health and CMV-seronegative. The chain uses TRBV7-2 and TRBJ2-3, with 8 bases fitting TRBD2. The specimen was PBMCs. CDR3: CASTPRGGPDTQYF. CDR3 in DNA: TGTGCCAGCACCCCCCGGGGGGGTCCAGATACGCAGTATTTT.